These 26 T cell receptor beta chains came from one sample sequenced in a study of blood T cell repertoires in COVID-19. Repertoires were generated with immunoSEQ multiplex PCR, while TCRdb's copy carries only in-frame clones and drops some. This table holds over 300,000 clones, around 89% found once. Sequencing was carried out using peripheral blood. The source is a man aged 40-49 years with acute or convalescent COVID-19.

The V and J genes are TRBV25-1 and TRBJ1-2, with 7 bases aligning to TRBD1. The CDR3 covers 15 residues. Germline V gene data show CDR1 as MGHDK and CDR2 as SYGVNS. V lost 1 base, J lost 3 bases, and 5 bases stayed unmatched. The CDR3 DNA is TGTGCCAGCAGTGAATTCTGGGACAGCGACTATGGCTACACCTTC. Translation: CASSEFWDSDYGYTF.

This clone has only a few counts. The chain employs TRBV4-1 and TRBJ2-2; a weak D match, TRBD1 (6 bases). Germline CDR1 is MGHRA and CDR2 is YSYEKL. The ends were cut back, 0 bases at V and 3 bases at J, with 17 bases in the middle. The CDR3 has 18 amino acids. CDR3 protein: CASSQEERKQGDTGELFF. The CDR3 DNA follows: TGCGCCAGCAGCCAAGAAGAGAGGAAACAGGGCGACACCGGGGAGCTGTTTTTT.

J is TRBJ1-1 and V is TRBV7-8, with 7 bases fitting TRBD1. The length of the CDR3 is 14 residues. V shed 7 bases and J 2 bases; nucleotides not matched to a gene: 7. CDR1 and CDR2 (germline): SGHVS, FQNEAQ. The CDR3 sequence is CASTLEGANTEAFF. CDR3 DNA sequence: TGTGCCAGCACCTTGGAGGGGGCTAACACTGAAGCTTTCTTT.

The chain joins TRBV6-6 to TRBJ2-5; TRBD1 is a possible D gene (5 bases). CDR3 length equals 14 residues. The V end lost 8 bases, the J end lost 4 bases, and 17 bases lay between the germline ends. CDR1 is MNHNY and CDR2 is SVGAGI in the germline V gene (reference sequence). The CDR3 reads CASSLTGSRETQYF. The DNA of the CDR3 is TGTGCCAGCTCTCTCACAGGCAGTCGAGAGACCCAGTACTTC.

The rearrangement joins TRBV5-1 to TRBJ1-4, with D maybe TRBD1 (6 bases). Trimming removed 1 base from V and 8 bases from J, with 12 bases in between. Germline V CDR1 and CDR2: SGHRS, YFSETQ. This CDR3 region has 14 residues. In DNA form, the CDR3 reads TGCGCCAGCAGCTTGAACAGGGAGAGAGAAAAACTGTTTTTT. Its translation is CASSLNREREKLFF.

The chain couples TRBV7-3 to TRBJ2-3, with 9 bases fitting TRBD2. In germline, CDR1 is SGHTA, CDR2 FQGTGA. V gave up 2 bases and J gave up 2 bases; unmatched junction bases: 5. The CDR3 is made up of 16 amino acids. The CDR3 DNA sequence: TGTGCCAGCAGCTTATTCGGCGGGGGGGCCACAGATACGCAGTATTTT. Amino acid sequence: CASSLFGGGATDTQYF.

This chain uses TRBV11-3 with TRBJ2-1, with TRBD2 identical over 9 bases. V lost 5 bases to trimming and J lost 0 bases; unmatched junction nucleotides: 5. CDR1 and CDR2 (germline): SGHNT, YENEEA. The CDR3 length is 16 residues. CDR3 coding DNA: TGTGCCAGCAGCGTATCACTAGCGGGCTCCTACAATGAGCAGTTCTTC. This gives the protein CASSVSLAGSYNEQFF.

The chain uses TRBV19 and TRBJ2-7, with 8 bases aligning to TRBD1. The V and J ends lost 10 bases and 2 bases, in that order; junction bases with no gene match: 10. The length of the CDR3 is 14 residues. The germline V gene has CDR1 LNHDA and CDR2 SQIVND (reference sequence). The CDR3 region has the DNA TGTGCCACCGACAGGGGACGGGGCCCCTACGAGCAGTACTTC. This gives the protein CATDRGRGPYEQYF.

The rearrangement uses TRBV28 and TRBJ2-1; TRBD1 is a possible D gene (5 bases). The CDR3 is 14 residues long. Germline lookup yields CDR1 MDHEN and CDR2 SYDVKM. Trimming cost V 6 bases and J 11 bases, with 20 bases left between them. CDR3 sequence reads: CASRHYTGTQQQFF. CDR3 coding DNA: TGTGCCAGCAGACACTATACAGGCACCCAACAGCAGTTCTTC.

The gene calls are TRBV5-4 and TRBJ2-7; TRBD2 agrees at 11 bases. Germline V lookup: CDR1 SGHNT, CDR2 YYREEE (reference sequence). J lost 4 bases, V lost 4 bases, and 13 bases had no gene match. CDR3 length equals 17 residues. The CDR3 region has the DNA TGTGCCAGCAGCGAATATAGCGGGGGGGCGATAATTTACGAGCAGTACTTC. Residues: CASSEYSGGAIIYEQYF.

The count of this clone is one. This rearrangement joins TRBV23-1 to TRBJ2-5, with 8 nucleotides matching TRBD2. TRBV23-1 has ORF status, its function being uncertain. With 1 base clipped from V and 5 bases from J, the junction kept 3 bases outside the gene matches. This CDR3 region has 14 residues. CDR3 coding DNA: TGCGCCAGCAGTCAATGCGGGGGGATTGAGACCCAGTACTTC. It is translated as CASSQCGGIETQYF.

The chain joins TRBV30 to TRBJ1-5, with D maybe TRBD1 (5 bases). The V end was cut by 4 bases, the J end by 1 base, with 29 bases between. The CDR3 has 20 residues. The germline V gene has CDR1 GTSNPN and CDR2 SVGIG (reference sequence). CDR3 in DNA: TGTGCCTGGACTCATAACCGGGACTATATACAAGAGTGGAGCAATCAGCCCCAGCATTTT. Its protein product is CAWTHNRDYIQEWSNQPQHF.

This chain links TRBV5-4 with TRBJ2-1; D remains ambiguous. V lost 4 bases to trimming and J lost 5 bases, with 10 bases between them. This CDR3 comprises 13 residues. Looked up from germline, CDR1 is SGHNT and CDR2 is YYREEE (reference sequence). Here the CDR3 reads CASSPGVNNEQFF. In DNA form, the CDR3 reads TGTGCCAGCAGCCCCGGTGTGAACAATGAGCAGTTCTTC.

This chain uses TRBV18 with TRBJ2-1; D unresolved. The CDR3 length is 16 residues. Trimming took off 3 bases at V and 2 bases at J, with 14 bases between the two ends. The V gene's germline CDR1 is KGHSH and CDR2 LQKENI. This CDR3 is CASSPGGSLAYNEQFF. DNA for the CDR3: TGTGCCAGCTCACCTGGCGGCAGTTTGGCCTACAATGAGCAGTTCTTC.

The rearrangement links TRBV9 to TRBJ2-7; 7 bases align to TRBD2. Germline CDR1 reads SGDLS; CDR2 reads YYNGEE. This CDR3 has 11 amino acids. J lost 6 bases, V lost 5 bases, and 2 bases had no gene match. The CDR3 sequence: CASRWGGEQYF. DNA for the CDR3: TGTGCCAGCAGATGGGGGGGCGAGCAGTACTTC.

Here the CDR3 DNA reads TGTGCCAGCAGTTACTCGACAAGCGGTAGACAAGAGACCCAGTACTTC. Translating gives CASSYSTSGRQETQYF. The chain is built from TRBV6-5 and TRBJ2-5, with D perhaps matching TRBD2 (5 bases). The germline gives CDR1 MNHEY, CDR2 SVGAGI. V was shortened by 0 bases and J by 2 bases, with 13 bases between the two germline ends. This CDR3 comprises 16 residues.

This clone was detected once. This rearrangement joins TRBV3-1 (or the pseudogene TRBV3-2) to TRBJ1-2, with TRBD1 matching 7 bases. The CDR3 loop spans 14 amino acids. Germline V gene sequence: CDR1 LGHDT, CDR2 YNNKEL (reference sequence). V dropped 3 bases and J dropped 7; count of bases not matched to a gene: 8. CDR3 amino acids: CASSHRDRVVGYTF. The CDR3 DNA follows: TGTGCCAGCAGCCACAGAGACAGGGTGGTTGGCTACACCTTC.

The rearrangement links TRBV10-3 to TRBJ2-1; 8 bases are shared with TRBD1. Looked up from germline, CDR1 is ENHRY and CDR2 is SYGVKD. J lost 8 bases, V lost 8 bases, and 14 bases had no gene match. This CDR3 comprises 15 residues. CDR3 DNA: TGTGCCATCTCCCCCGGGACAGGAAGGGGGGATGAGCAGTTCTTC. It specifies CAISPGTGRGDEQFF.

The gene calls are TRBV6-5 and TRBJ1-1; 7 bases agree with TRBD1. J was trimmed by 5 bases and V by 10 bases; bases with no gene match: 16. This CDR3 spans 15 amino acids. Germline V gene sequence: CDR1 MNHEY, CDR2 SVGAGI. The CDR3 DNA reads TGTGCCACCTGGGCGGCAGGGGGGTTCGGGACTGAAGCTTTCTTT. It specifies CATWAAGGFGTEAFF.

The gene calls are TRBV9 and TRBJ2-1; 9 bases agree with TRBD2. The CDR3 contains 15 residues. V lost 0 bases, J lost 12 bases, and 10 bases stayed unmatched. The germline CDR1 and CDR2 sequences are SGDLS and YYNGEE. The CDR3 loop is CASSVVAGGRIGQFF. CDR3 bases: TGTGCCAGCAGCGTAGTTGCGGGGGGGCGAATCGGGCAGTTCTTC.

Comment on this clone: Other DNA sequences within the sample encode an identical CDR3. The chain employs TRBV3-1 (or the pseudogene TRBV3-2) and TRBJ2-7, with a weak D call TRBD2 (6 bases). V lost 3 bases and J 1 base, leaving 10 bases between the germline ends. This CDR3 contains 14 residues. Germline V gene data show CDR1 as LGHDT and CDR2 as YNNKEL (reference sequence). The CDR3 coding sequence is TGTGCCAGCAGCCAGAGGGACTTTTCCTACGAGCAGTACTTC. This translates into CASSQRDFSYEQYF.

The rearrangement joins TRBV27 to TRBJ2-7; TRBD1 might be the D (6 bases). Between the trimmed V and J ends, which lost 6 bases and 7 bases, there was a span of 22 bases. Germline values: CDR1 MNHEY, CDR2 SMNVEV (reference sequence). The length of the CDR3 is 15 residues. The CDR3 is CASSSLRDTVLEQYF. The DNA for the CDR3 is TGTGCCAGCAGCTCCCTCCGGGACACAGTCTTGGAGCAGTACTTC.

This CDR3 is CASSPPSLAGIYNEQFF. The CDR3 DNA is TGTGCCAGCAGCCCCCCGTCGCTAGCGGGTATATACAATGAGCAGTTCTTC. V is TRBV7-3 and J is TRBJ2-1; TRBD2 matches 8 bases. Germline V gene data show CDR1 as SGHTA and CDR2 as FQGTGA. This CDR3 has 17 amino acids. With 5 bases clipped from V and 4 bases from J, the junction kept 13 bases outside the gene matches.

This clone was picked up a small number of times. The chain uses TRBV9 and TRBJ2-1; TRBD2 matches 10 bases. The CDR3 totals 16 residues. Per germline, CDR1 SGDLS and CDR2 YYNGEE. The J segment lost 6 bases and the V segment lost 0 bases, leaving 6 bases of the junction unmatched. CDR3 amino acids: CASSVVGSGGPNEQFF. The CDR3 DNA sequence: TGTGCCAGCAGCGTAGTCGGTAGCGGGGGGCCCAATGAGCAGTTCTTC.

This clone was seen once. The chain couples TRBV6-5 to TRBJ2-1; 7 bases align to TRBD2. The V gene's germline CDR1 is MNHEY and CDR2 SVGAGI. The V gene end was trimmed by 7 bases and the J gene end by 9 bases; junction bases not matched to a gene: 9. The CDR3 extends over 13 amino acids. For the CDR3, the DNA is TGTGCCAGCACCGGAGGGAGGGGAGGTGAGCAGTTCTTC. It yields the protein CASTGGRGGEQFF.

The chain couples TRBV14 to TRBJ2-2, with no clear D. The CDR3 has 14 residues. Trimming removed 2 bases at V and 4 bases at J, with 8 bases between. Germline V gene data show CDR1 as SGHDN and CDR2 as FVKESK. DNA for the CDR3: TGTGCCAGCAGCCAAACGGTGATCACCGGGGAGCTGTTTTTT. As protein: CASSQTVITGELFF. The full variable domain, its missing parts supplied by reference TRBV14 and TRBJ2-2, is EAGVTQFPSHSVIEKGQTVTLRCDPISGHDNLYWYRRVMGKEIKFLLHFVKESKQDESGMPNNRFLAERTGGTYSTLKVQPAELEDSGVYFCASSQTVITGELFFGEGSRLTVL.